This T cell receptor (beta chain) was retrieved from a study of shared clonotypes between healthy human individuals. Study information: Three plates each covered CD4 naive and memory; CD8 naive two, CD8 memory one.

CDR3 length: 14 residues. Trimming cost V 4 bases and J 6 bases; bases outside gene matches: 5. The germline V gene has CDR1 SGHRS and CDR2 YFSETQ. Each subset's genomic DNA was split evenly across several immunoSEQ plates. The authors loaded 150 to 250 ng DNA, around 30,000 T cell genomes, into sorted-subset replicate PCRs. Repertoires were generated with immunoSEQ multiplex PCR, while TCRdb's copy carries only in-frame clones and drops some. The sample records about 670,000 clones, about three quarters being singletons. The TCR comes from a young woman in good health. The sample was memory CD4+ T cells sorted from blood. Stated subset: CD45RA-negative fraction. The V and J genes are TRBV5-1 and TRBJ2-7; 12 positions match TRBD2. DNA for the CDR3: TGCGCCAGCAGCCCAGGGACTAGCGGGCTCGAGCAGTACTTC. Translating gives CASSPGTSGLEQYF.